This TCR beta chain originates from a study of blood T cells in healthy people across ages. General observations from the study: Age advanced and TCR beta diversity per million T cells fell, roughly linearly. Diversity was higher, and naive CD4+ cells more numerous, in long-lived donors than in aged donors.

Germline V CDR1 and CDR2: MGHRA, YSYEKL. The CDR3 extends over 15 amino acids. V dropped 4 bases and J dropped 6; count of bases not matched to a gene: 10. Notes on this clonotype: Its antigen is not identified.

Researchers report isolating at least 7 million PBMCs per sample. Combining a sample-barcoded 5' primer with a J-beta primer mix, a second PCR ran for 7 to 11 cycles. TCRdb independently ran MiXCR on the 5' RACE reads; one entry per CDR3 protein. The data contain 1.5 million to 2 million distinct CDR3 sequences, 28% of them singletons. This receptor was obtained from a woman in her twenties or thirties in good health. V is TRBV4-1 and J is TRBJ1-1, with 8 bases matching TRBD1. Sequenced: blood. CDR3 residues: CASSLRTGSFSEAFF. CDR3 nucleotides: TGCGCCAGCAGCCTTCGGACAGGGTCCTTTTCTGAAGCTTTCTTT.